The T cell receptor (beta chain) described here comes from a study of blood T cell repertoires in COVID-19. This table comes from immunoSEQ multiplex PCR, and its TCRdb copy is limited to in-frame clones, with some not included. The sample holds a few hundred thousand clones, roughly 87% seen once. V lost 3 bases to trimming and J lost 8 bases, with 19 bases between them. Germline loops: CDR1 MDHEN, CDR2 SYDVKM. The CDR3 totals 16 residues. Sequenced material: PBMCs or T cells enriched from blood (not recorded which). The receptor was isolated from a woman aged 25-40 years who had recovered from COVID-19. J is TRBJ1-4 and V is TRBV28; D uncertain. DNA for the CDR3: TGTGCCAGCAGTTTGGGTGGTCGGAGAATCTGGGAAAAACTGTTTTTT. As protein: CASSLGGRRIWEKLFF. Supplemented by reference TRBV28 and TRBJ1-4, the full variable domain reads DVKVTQSSRYLVKRTGEKVFLECVQDMDHENMFWYRQDPGLGLRLIYFSYDVKMKEKGDIPEGYSVSREKKERFSLILESASTNQTSMYLCASSLGGRRIWEKLFFGSGTQLSVL.